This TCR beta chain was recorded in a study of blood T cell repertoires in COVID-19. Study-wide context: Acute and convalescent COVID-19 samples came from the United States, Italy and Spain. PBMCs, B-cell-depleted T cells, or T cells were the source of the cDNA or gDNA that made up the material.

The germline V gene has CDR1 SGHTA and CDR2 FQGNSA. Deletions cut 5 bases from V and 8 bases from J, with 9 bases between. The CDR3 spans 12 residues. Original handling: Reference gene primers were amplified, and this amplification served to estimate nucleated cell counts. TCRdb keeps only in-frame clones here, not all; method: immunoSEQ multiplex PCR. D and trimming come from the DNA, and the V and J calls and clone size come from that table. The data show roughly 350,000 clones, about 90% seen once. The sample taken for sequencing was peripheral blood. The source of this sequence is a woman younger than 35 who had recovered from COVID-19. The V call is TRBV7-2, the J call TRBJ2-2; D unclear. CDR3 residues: CASSKPRGELFF. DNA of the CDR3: TGTGCCAGCAGCAAACCTCGGGGGGAGCTGTTTTTT.